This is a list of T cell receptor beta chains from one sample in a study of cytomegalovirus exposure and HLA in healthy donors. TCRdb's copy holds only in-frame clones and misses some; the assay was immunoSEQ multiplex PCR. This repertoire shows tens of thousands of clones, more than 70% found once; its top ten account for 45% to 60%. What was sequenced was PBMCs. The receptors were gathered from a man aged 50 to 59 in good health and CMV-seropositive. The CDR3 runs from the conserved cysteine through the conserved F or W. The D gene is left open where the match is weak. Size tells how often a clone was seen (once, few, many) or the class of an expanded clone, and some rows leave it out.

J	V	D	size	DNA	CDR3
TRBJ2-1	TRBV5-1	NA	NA	TGCGCCAGCAGCGGGGGGATGGACGGACTTTCCTACAATGAGCAGTTCTTC	CASSGGMDGLSYNEQFF
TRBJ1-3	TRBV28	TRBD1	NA	TGTGCCAGCAGTTTAAGGGGGATGCCGGGACAGGGAAGTTCCTCTGGAAACACCATATATTTT	CASSLRGMPGQGSSSGNTIYF
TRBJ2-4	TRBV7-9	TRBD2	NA	TGTGTCAGCAGCTTAGAAACCTCTAGCGGGACCAAAAACATTCAGTACTTC	CVSSLETSSGTKNIQYF
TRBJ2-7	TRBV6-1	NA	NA	TGTGCCAGCAGTAACACCGGGACACCGAAGGGCGAGCAGTACTTC	CASSNTGTPKGEQYF
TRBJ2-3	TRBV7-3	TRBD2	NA	TGTGCCAGCAGCTTAGCGGGAGGAAACACAGATACGCAGTATTTT	CASSLAGGNTDTQYF
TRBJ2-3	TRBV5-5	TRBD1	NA	TGTGCCAGCAGCCCTAGCCCCCCGGGACAGGTCACAGATACGCAGTATTTT	CASSPSPPGQVTDTQYF
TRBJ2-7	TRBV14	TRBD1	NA	TGTGCCAGCAGCCAAGGACAGGGCCCCTACGAGCAGTACTTC	CASSQGQGPYEQYF
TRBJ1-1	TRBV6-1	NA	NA	TGTGCCGCCTCAGCCGGGTCGAACACTGAAGCTTTCTTT	CAASAGSNTEAFF
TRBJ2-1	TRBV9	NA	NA	TGTGCCAGCAGCGCCCGACAGGATTTCTACAATGAGCAGTTCTTC	CASSARQDFYNEQFF
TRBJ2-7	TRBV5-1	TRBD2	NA	TGCGCCAGCAAGGGGCGCGGGGGAGCTTCCTACGAGCAGTACTTC	CASKGRGGASYEQYF
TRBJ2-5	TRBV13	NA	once	TGTGCCAGCAGCAATCAGGGGATTGAGGGGGCCCAGTACTTC	CASSNQGIEGAQYF
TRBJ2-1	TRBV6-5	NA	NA	TGTGCCACTCACTCAGGGAAAATTTATGAGCAGTTCTTC	CATHSGKIYEQFF
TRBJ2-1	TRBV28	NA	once	TGTGCCAGCAGTTTAACGCCATACAGGTACAATGAGCAGTTCTTC	CASSLTPYRYNEQFF
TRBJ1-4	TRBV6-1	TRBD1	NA	TGTGCCAGCAGTATGGGGACAGGGGATCACGAAAAACTGTTTTTT	CASSMGTGDHEKLFF
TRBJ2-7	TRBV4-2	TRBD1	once	TGTGCCAGCAGCCAGAGCGGACAGGGGGCGCCGGAGCAGTACTTC	CASSQSGQGAPEQYF
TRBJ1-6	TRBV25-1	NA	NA	TGTGCCAGCAGTGAACTCAGTCCCGAACCCCTCCACTTT	CASSELSPEPLHF
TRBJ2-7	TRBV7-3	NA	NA	TGTGCCAGCAGCCCCTCGGGATTGGGCTACGAGCAGTACTTC	CASSPSGLGYEQYF
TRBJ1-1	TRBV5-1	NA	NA	TGCGCCAGCAGCTTCTCAGTTGGCCTGAACACTGAAGCTTTCTTT	CASSFSVGLNTEAFF
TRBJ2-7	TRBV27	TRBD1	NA	TGTGCCAGCAAGCGGGACAGGGGGACCTACGAGCAGTACTTC	CASKRDRGTYEQYF
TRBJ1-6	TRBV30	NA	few	TGTGCCGCCCGGACAGAAACAAATTCACCCCTCCACTTT	CAARTETNSPLHF
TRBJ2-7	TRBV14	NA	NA	TGTGCCAGCAGCTGGAATTTACAGGGCACCGAGCAGTACTTC	CASSWNLQGTEQYF
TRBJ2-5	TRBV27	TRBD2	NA	TGTGCCAGCAGCCTCAACCGGCCTAGCGGCGGAGAGACCCAGTACTTC	CASSLNRPSGGETQYF
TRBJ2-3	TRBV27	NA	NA	TGTGCCAGCAGTGCCCGGAGGGCCCCAGATACGCAGTATTTT	CASSARRAPDTQYF
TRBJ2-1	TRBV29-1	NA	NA	TGCAGCGTCTTTGGGGGGGCAGTTTACAATGAGCAGTTCTTC	CSVFGGAVYNEQFF
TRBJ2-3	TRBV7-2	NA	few	TGTGCCAGCAGCTTACAGGGGGATACGCAGTATTTT	CASSLQGDTQYF
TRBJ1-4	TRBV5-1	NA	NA	TGCGCCAGCAGCTTTTCAGGGGATGAAAAACTGTTTTTT	CASSFSGDEKLFF
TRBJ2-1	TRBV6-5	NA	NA	TGTGCCAGCAGCCAAGACAGATTCTACAATGAGCAGTTCTTC	CASSQDRFYNEQFF
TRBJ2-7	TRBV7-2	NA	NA	TGTGCCAGCAGCTTATCCCCTCCGGGGGGCTCCGGGCCTTGGTACGAGCAGTACTTC	CASSLSPPGGSGPWYEQYF
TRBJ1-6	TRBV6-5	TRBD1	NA	TGTGCCAGCAGACCCGACAGGGGTGAAGGTTCACCCCTCCACTTT	CASRPDRGEGSPLHF
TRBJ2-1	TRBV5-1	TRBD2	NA	TGCGCCAGCAGCTTGGTAGCGGGAGCGGTGAATGAGCAGTTCTTC	CASSLVAGAVNEQFF
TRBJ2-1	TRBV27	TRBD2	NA	TGTGCCAGCAGTTTATTGACTAGCGGGGGTAACAATGAGCAGTTCTTC	CASSLLTSGGNNEQFF